The next 5 T cell receptor beta chains were all read from a single sample in a study of T-cell reconstitution after alpha-beta-depleted transplantation in children. Unique molecular identifiers were incorporated during preparation of the TCRbeta library. Each CDR3 protein is one row after TCRdb ran MiXCR on the PCR reads. The top ten hold 0.79% of the sample, which has around 670,000 distinct CDR3 sequences, about an eighth seen once. This sample comprised PBMCs, obtained before TCRalphabeta/CD19-depleted stem cell transplant. All receptors derive from a girl aged 2 to 10 with congenital amegakaryocytic thrombocytopenia, due to receive a stem cell transplant.

Many counts were recorded for this clonotype. This chain uses TRBV15 with TRBJ2-1; D unresolved. V lost 6 bases and J 4 bases, leaving 10 bases between the germline ends. The CDR3 is 13 residues long. CDR1 and CDR2 from the germline V gene are LNHNV and YYDKDF (reference sequence). The CDR3 DNA reads as TGTGCCACCAGTTTGAAGGGTTACAATGAGCAGTTCTTC. Protein sequence: CATSLKGYNEQFF.

CDR3 bases: TGTGCCATAACTGACTCCTACAATGAGCAGTTCTTC. Its translation is CAITDSYNEQFF. The genes are TRBV10-3 and TRBJ2-1; D gene uncertain. The CDR3 runs 12 residues. Trimming removed 9 bases from V and 0 bases from J, with 6 bases in between. CDR1 and CDR2 (germline): ENHRY, SYGVKD.

The sample holds many counts of this clonotype. The CDR3 loop is CSVWFTEAFF. In DNA form, the CDR3 reads TGCAGCGTTTGGTTCACTGAAGCTTTCTTT. The chain has TRBV29-1 and TRBJ1-1; D is undetermined. Trimming removed 5 bases from V and 4 bases from J, with 5 bases in between. Germline CDR1 reads SQVTM; CDR2 reads ANQGSEA. The CDR3 consists of 10 residues.

The sample holds many counts of this clonotype. The chain is built from TRBV9 and TRBJ2-3; D gene ambiguous. The V gene lost 3 bases and the J gene lost 3 bases, with 26 bases spanning the gap. Per the germline V gene, CDR1 is SGDLS and CDR2 is YYNGEE. The CDR3 length is 19 residues. The CDR3 region is CASSALLRPGQLQTDTQYF. In DNA, the CDR3 is TGTGCCAGCAGCGCCCTCTTGAGGCCAGGCCAACTGCAAACAGATACGCAGTATTTT. The variable domain in full, completed from reference TRBV9 and TRBJ2-3, reads DSGVTQTPKHLITATGQRVTLRCSPRSGDLSVYWYQQSLDQGLQFLIQYYNGEERAKGNILERFSAQQFPDLHSELNLSSLELGDSALYFCASSALLRPGQLQTDTQYFGPGTRLTVL.

This clonotype was seen a handful of times. This chain joins TRBV20-1 and TRBJ1-3; D not certain. Germline CDR1 is DFQATT and CDR2 is SNEGSKA (reference sequence). Deletions cut 3 bases from V and 0 bases from J, with 6 bases between. The CDR3 runs 13 residues. DNA of the CDR3: TGCAGTGCTAGGCCGGCCTCTGGAAACACCATATATTTT. Protein: CSARPASGNTIYF.